Sequencing of this TCR beta chain was carried out in a study of blood T cell repertoires in COVID-19. Seattle patients were enrolled while actively infected and followed longitudinally. There are 19 residues in the CDR3. Per the germline V gene, CDR1 is SNHLY and CDR2 is FYNNEI. V shed 1 base, J shed 0 bases, and the junction held 7 bases outside the gene matches. Profiling relied on immunoSEQ multiplex PCR, and the TCRdb table lists in-frame clones only, not all of them. Here the sample spans 150,000 to 200,000 clones, about four fifths being singletons. The sequence was collected from a woman aged 40 to 49 with COVID-19, enrolled during active disease. Sequencing was done on a sample of peripheral blood. V gene TRBV2 combines with J gene TRBJ2-4, with TRBD2 matching 12 bases. In nucleotides, the CDR3 is TGTGCCAGCAGTGAAGGGACTAGCGGGGAATCCTTAGCCAAAAACATTCAGTACTTC. Amino acids: CASSEGTSGESLAKNIQYF.